This TCR beta chain was documented in a study of control samples from healthy donors and cancer patients. Clones were sequenced by immunoSEQ multiplex PCR, and TCRdb holds only the in-frame ones, with some missing. Of 150,000 to 200,000 clones listed, roughly 92% are singletons. There are 11 residues in the CDR3. Germline V gene sequence: CDR1 MNHNS, CDR2 SASEGT. V was shortened by 8 bases and J by 7 bases, with 9 bases between the two germline ends. Sequenced sample: blood. This receptor was taken from a woman aged 18-30 years in good health. The rearrangement links TRBV6-1 to TRBJ1-5, with D possibly matching TRBD1 (5 bases). DNA for the CDR3: TGTGCCAGCGTTGGGGGGCAGCCCCAGCATTTT. Protein product: CASVGGQPQHF.